The 2 T cell receptor beta chains below all came from one sample that was sequenced in a study of T cells after yellow fever vaccination. TCRdb independently ran MiXCR on the 5' RACE reads; one entry per CDR3 protein. Among hundreds of thousands of distinct CDR3 sequences listed, about a sixth were seen once. Sequenced material: PBMCs, taken more than 4 days after the first yellow fever vaccination. Every receptor here comes from a man aged 18-30 years who received the YFV17D yellow fever vaccine.

This clonotype came up a few times. The V gene is TRBV6-1, the J gene TRBJ1-1; D is uncertain. V was clipped by 6 bases and J by 1 base, with 12 bases between them. This CDR3 is 14 amino acids long. The V gene's germline CDR1 is MNHNS and CDR2 SASEGT. CDR3 nucleotide sequence: TGTGCCAGCAGCCCACGGGAGGGGAACACTGAAGCTTTCTTT. This gives the protein CASSPREGNTEAFF.

This clonotype was counted many times. V and J are TRBV7-6 and TRBJ2-5; D may be TRBD1 or TRBD2 (5 bases each). V gave up 2 bases and J gave up 2 bases, with 9 bases separating them. The CDR3 totals 14 residues. Germline V lookup: CDR1 SGHVS, CDR2 FNYEAQ. Here the CDR3 reads CASSLFGAQETQYF. The CDR3 coding sequence is TGTGCCAGCAGCTTATTCGGGGCTCAAGAGACCCAGTACTTC.